There are many counts of the clone carrying this T cell receptor beta chain. Its antigen is currently unknown. The data were obtained in a study of T cells in Graves' hyperthyroidism and ophthalmopathy. Points from the study as a whole: In the blood, most expanded thyroid clonotypes above 0.001 appeared as well.

Clinicians diagnosed patients from clinical symptoms, serum thyroxine and TRAb, thyroid ultrasound and orbital computed tomography. PBMCs stemmed from under 11 ml fresh peripheral blood. TCR beta CDR3 regions were amplified from RNA. The HTBI primer set drove a first-round RT-PCR of the TCR CDR3. MiXCR, applied by TCRdb to the multiplex PCR reads, yields one record per CDR3 protein. The sample shows 300,000 to 350,000 distinct CDR3 sequences, 16% of them seen only once. CDR1 SGHTA and CDR2 FQGTGA come from the germline V gene. The CDR3 is made up of 17 amino acids. J was trimmed by 8 bases and V by 1 base; bases with no gene match: 11.

The TCR was taken from a man aged 30 to 39 with Graves' hyperthyroidism. This chain joins TRBV7-3 and TRBJ2-1; 10 bases agree with TRBD2. The sequenced sample consisted of blood. CDR3 DNA sequence: TGTGCCAGCAGCTTAATAGCGGGAGGCCTAGGAGGCCATGAGCAGTTCTTC. It encodes CASSLIAGGLGGHEQFF.